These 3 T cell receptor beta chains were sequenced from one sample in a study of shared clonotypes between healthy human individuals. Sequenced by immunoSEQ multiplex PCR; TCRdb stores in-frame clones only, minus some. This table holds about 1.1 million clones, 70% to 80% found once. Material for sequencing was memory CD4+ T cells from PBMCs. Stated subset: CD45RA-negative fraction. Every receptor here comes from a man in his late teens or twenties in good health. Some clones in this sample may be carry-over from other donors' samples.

The CDR3 DNA reads as TGCAGCGGGGCCGTAAGCTCCTACGAGCAGTACTTC. Its protein product is CSGAVSSYEQYF. This chain connects TRBV29-1 to TRBJ2-7; D not resolved. The CDR3 loop spans 12 amino acids. Germline CDR1 SQVTM, CDR2 ANQGSEA. V dropped 7 bases and J dropped 0 bases, with 10 bases sitting between them.

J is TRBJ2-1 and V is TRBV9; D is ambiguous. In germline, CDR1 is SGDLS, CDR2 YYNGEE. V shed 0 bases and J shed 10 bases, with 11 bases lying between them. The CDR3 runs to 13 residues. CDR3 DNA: TGTGCCAGCAGCGTAGGCGTGACTGGGGAGCAGTTCTTC. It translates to CASSVGVTGEQFF. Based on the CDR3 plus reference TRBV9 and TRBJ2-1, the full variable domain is DSGVTQTPKHLITATGQRVTLRCSPRSGDLSVYWYQQSLDQGLQFLIQYYNGEERAKGNILERFSAQQFPDLHSELNLSSLELGDSALYFCASSVGVTGEQFFGPGTRLTVL.

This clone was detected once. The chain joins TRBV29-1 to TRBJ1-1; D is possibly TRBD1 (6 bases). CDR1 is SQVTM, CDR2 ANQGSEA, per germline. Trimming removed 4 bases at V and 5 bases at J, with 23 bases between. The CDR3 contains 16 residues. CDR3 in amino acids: CSVVPRTDLRWTEAFF. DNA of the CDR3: TGCAGCGTTGTCCCCCGGACAGACCTCAGGTGGACTGAAGCTTTCTTT. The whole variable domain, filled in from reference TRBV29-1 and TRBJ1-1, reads SAVISQKPSRDICQRGTSLTIQCQVDSQVTMMFWYRQQPGQSLTLIATANQGSEATYESGFVIDKFPISRPNLTFSTLTVSNMSPEDSSIYLCSVVPRTDLRWTEAFFGQGTRLTVV.